The 20 T cell receptor beta chains below come from one sample, sequenced in a study of cytomegalovirus exposure and HLA in healthy donors. PCR was performed using 60 Vbeta and 13 Jbeta primers. TCRdb's table, derived via immunoSEQ multiplex PCR, lists solely in-frame clones and lacks some. The sample has some 65,000 clones; 65% to 75% are singletons. Sequenced material: PBMCs. Receptors originate from a man aged 50 to 59 in good health and CMV-seropositive.

The V and J genes are TRBV5-1 and TRBJ1-1; tentative D call: TRBD1 (5 bases). CDR3 length equals 19 residues. Germline V lookup: CDR1 SGHRS, CDR2 YFSETQ. Trimming removed 4 bases from V and 1 base from J, with 26 bases in between. The CDR3 is CASSLSVWARGRRNTEAFF. As DNA, the CDR3 is TGCGCCAGCAGCCTTTCGGTCTGGGCGCGGGGACGGAGGAACACTGAAGCTTTCTTT.

This clone was counted a few times. CDR3: CASSLSRPLRDRGLYEQYF. The DNA of the CDR3 is TGTGCCAGCAGTTTATCCCGCCCCCTCCGGGACAGGGGGCTGTACGAGCAGTACTTC. This chain links TRBV27 with TRBJ2-7, with 12 bases identical to TRBD1. The J segment lost 4 bases and the V segment lost 0 bases, leaving 13 bases of the junction unmatched. CDR1 is MNHEY, CDR2 SMNVEV, per germline (reference sequence). This CDR3 contains 19 residues.

Written as DNA, the CDR3 is TGCGCCAGCAGCCCCGCGGGGGGAACCTACGAGCAGTACTTC. It encodes CASSPAGGTYEQYF. The chain joins TRBV4-3 to TRBJ2-7; 8 bases line up with TRBD2. J gave up 2 bases and V 4 bases, and 4 bases lay outside the gene matches. Per germline, CDR1 LGHNA and CDR2 YSLEER. This CDR3 has 14 amino acids.

The CDR3 bases are TGTGCCAGCAGCTTGGGCGGGGGACAGGGTCACAGTTCACCCCTCCACTTT. As protein: CASSLGGGQGHSSPLHF. The chain is built from TRBV5-4 and TRBJ1-6, with TRBD1 identical over 9 bases. V lost 0 bases and J lost 9; bases outside the gene matches: 10. CDR1 and CDR2 from the germline V gene are SGHNT and YYREEE (reference sequence). The CDR3 consists of 17 residues.

The V and J genes are TRBV29-1 and TRBJ2-5, with D possibly being TRBD2 (6 bases). Looked up from germline, CDR1 is SQVTM and CDR2 is ANQGSEA. The germline V and J ends were trimmed by 1 base and 5 bases, with 29 bases remaining between them. The CDR3 contains 19 residues. The CDR3 sequence: CSVEVLIGRRPAGSETQYF. The DNA for the CDR3 is TGCAGCGTTGAAGTCCTAATCGGGAGACGACCTGCGGGTAGTGAGACCCAGTACTTC.

This sequence joins TRBV27 and TRBJ2-1, with 11 nucleotides matching TRBD2. The junction had 9 bases not matched to a gene; V was cut back by 6 bases and J by 5 bases. Germline values: CDR1 MNHEY, CDR2 SMNVEV (reference sequence). The CDR3 extends over 16 amino acids. This CDR3 reads CASRTLTSGKHNEQFF. The CDR3 nucleotides are TGTGCCAGCAGGACACTGACTAGCGGGAAACACAATGAGCAGTTCTTC.

The chain couples TRBV10-1 to TRBJ2-7; D perhaps matches TRBD1 (6 bases). Per the germline V gene, CDR1 is WNHNN and CDR2 is SYGVQD (reference sequence). V dropped 3 bases and J dropped 2 bases, with 8 bases sitting between them. This CDR3 is 13 amino acids long. CDR3 region: CASSEGDTYEQYF. The CDR3 coding sequence is TGCGCCAGCAGTGAAGGGGACACCTACGAGCAGTACTTC.

This clone was seen a few times. At one of its ends the junction is not consistent with the germline gene, which may arise from a read error. The V and J genes are TRBV7-2 and TRBJ2-1, with 9 bases lining up with TRBD2. Germline CDR1 reads SGHTA; CDR2 reads FQGNSA. This CDR3 region has 15 residues. As DNA, the CDR3 is TGTGCGAGCAGCTTCGCGGGAGGGCCTGGCAATGAGCAGTTCTTC. Its translation: CASSFAGGPGNEQFF.

CDR3 sequence (DNA): TGTGCCAGTAGGACCGCGGACAGGGGGCGCGGTCAGCCCCAGCATTTT. Protein: CASRTADRGRGQPQHF. The chain employs TRBV19 and TRBJ1-5; 11 nucleotides align to TRBD1. Germline V CDR1 and CDR2: LNHDA, SQIVND (reference sequence). The CDR3 has 16 residues. Trimming at V came to 6 bases and at J to 6 bases, leaving 10 bases not matched to a gene.

The chain links TRBV5-6 to TRBJ2-3; 7 positions match TRBD1. V lost 3 bases and J lost 5; bases outside the gene matches: 6. The CDR3 extends over 14 amino acids. Germline CDR1 reads SGHDT; CDR2 reads YYEEEE. CDR3: CASSSQGWGDTQYF. The CDR3 region has the DNA TGTGCCAGCAGCTCACAGGGGTGGGGAGATACGCAGTATTTT.

J is TRBJ2-7 and V is TRBV5-1; 10 positions match TRBD2. Germline V gene data show CDR1 as SGHRS and CDR2 as YFSETQ. V was clipped by 3 bases and J by 2 bases; unmatched bases: 5. The length of the CDR3 is 15 residues. The CDR3: CASSSYSGGTYEQYF. The CDR3 DNA reads TGCGCCAGCAGCTCCTATAGCGGGGGGACCTACGAGCAGTACTTC.

The genes are TRBV5-6 and TRBJ1-2; tentative D call: TRBD1 (6 bases). This CDR3 contains 13 residues. V was clipped by 4 bases and J by 6 bases, with 13 bases between them. CDR1 and CDR2 (germline): SGHDT, YYEEEE. The CDR3 DNA reads TGTGCCAGCAGCACGGGGGGCAGGAATGGCTACACCTTC. Amino acid sequence: CASSTGGRNGYTF.

This chain connects TRBV9 to TRBJ2-7, with 7 bases aligning to TRBD2. This CDR3 contains 17 residues. The V gene's germline CDR1 is SGDLS and CDR2 YYNGEE. The V gene end was trimmed by 5 bases and the J gene end by 3 bases; junction bases not matched to a gene: 17. CDR3 loop: CASSPLPVQAGNYEQYF. The CDR3 DNA reads TGTGCCAGCAGTCCCCTTCCGGTCCAAGCGGGGAACTACGAGCAGTACTTC.

This chain links TRBV7-2 with TRBJ2-1, with 8 bases identical to TRBD2. Trimming removed 1 base from V and 4 bases from J; junction bases left unmatched: 3. Germline V gene lookup returns CDR1 SGHTA and CDR2 FQGNSA. The CDR3 contains 15 residues. In DNA, the CDR3 is TGTGCCAGCAGCTTAGGCGGGGGGTCGTACAATGAGCAGTTCTTC. Translation: CASSLGGGSYNEQFF.

The chain carries TRBV27 and TRBJ1-4, with D maybe TRBD1 (5 bases). The germline V and J ends were trimmed by 5 bases and 2 bases, with 12 bases remaining between them. CDR1 is MNHEY, CDR2 SMNVEV, per germline (reference sequence). The CDR3 consists of 15 residues. This chain's CDR3 is CASSPLQATNEKLFF. CDR3 DNA: TGTGCCAGCAGTCCCCTACAGGCCACTAATGAAAAACTGTTTTTT.

This sequence joins TRBV5-1 and TRBJ2-7, with TRBD2 matching 10 bases. Trimming at V came to 3 bases and at J to 0 bases, leaving 3 bases not matched to a gene. The germline gives CDR1 SGHRS, CDR2 YFSETQ. The CDR3 consists of 15 residues. CDR3 DNA: TGCGCCAGCAGCTACCTAGCGGGGGTCTCCTACGAGCAGTACTTC. As protein: CASSYLAGVSYEQYF.

The rearrangement links TRBV19 to TRBJ1-1; D might be TRBD1 (6 bases). V gave up 1 base and J gave up 5 bases, with 17 bases separating them. This CDR3 is built from 16 residues. The germline V gene encodes CDR1 LNHDA and CDR2 SQIVND (reference sequence). CDR3 DNA sequence: TGTGCCAGTAGTATAGTGGGAAGGGGGAGGGTTACTGAAGCTTTCTTT. It is translated as CASSIVGRGRVTEAFF.

The V and J genes are TRBV30 and TRBJ2-3; TRBD2 aligns across 11 bases. The length of the CDR3 is 14 residues. Germline V gene sequence: CDR1 GTSNPN, CDR2 SVGIG (reference sequence). V shed 5 bases, J shed 3 bases, and the junction held 4 bases outside the gene matches. The CDR3 here is CAWGTSGRTDTQYF. The DNA for the CDR3 is TGTGCCTGGGGTACTAGCGGGAGAACAGATACGCAGTATTTT.

This clone was seen only a few times. This sequence joins TRBV30 and TRBJ1-2; 7 bases are a match to TRBD1. This CDR3 region has 14 residues. Germline V gene data show CDR1 as GTSNPN and CDR2 as SVGIG (reference sequence). Trimming at V came to 0 bases and at J to 6 bases, leaving 7 bases not matched to a gene. Here the CDR3 reads CAWSVTRGGHGYTF. CDR3 nucleotide sequence: TGTGCCTGGAGTGTAACTCGAGGGGGCCATGGCTACACCTTC.

The table lists this clone with a count of one. V gene TRBV10-3 combines with J gene TRBJ2-2; D not resolved. CDR1 ENHRY and CDR2 SYGVKD come from the germline V gene. The CDR3 totals 11 residues. The V end lost 6 bases, the J end lost 4 bases, and 3 bases lay between the germline ends. The CDR3 DNA is TGTGCCATCAGCTTCACCGGGGAGCTGTTTTTT. Protein sequence: CAISFTGELFF.